This T cell receptor (beta chain) was recovered during a study of T cells in narcolepsy. Study-wide results and limits: Same-patient CSF and blood CD4+ T cell clonotypes included HCRT-specific and TRIB2-specific autoreactive ones. Autoreactive clone sequences were missing from some blood memory CD4+ repertoires. Reportedly, autoreactive clonotypes were serially detected in patients' blood but not controls'.

For this clone: Its antigen is not identified.

Assay: immunoSEQ multiplex PCR; the TCRdb copy retains only in-frame clones and omits some. The table has 9,500 to 14,000 clones, roughly 94% seen once. The receptor comes from a human donor with narcolepsy. The sequencing sample was made of CD45RA- memory CD4+ T cells from PBMCs.

CDR3 coding DNA: TGCAGTGCCCACCTCCACAATGAGCAGTTCTTC. Protein: CSAHLHNEQFF. V usage is TRBV20-1 and J usage is TRBJ2-1; D remains ambiguous. This CDR3 is built from 11 residues. V was clipped by 6 bases and J by 5 bases, with 8 bases between them. CDR1 is DFQATT, CDR2 SNEGSKA, per germline (reference sequence).